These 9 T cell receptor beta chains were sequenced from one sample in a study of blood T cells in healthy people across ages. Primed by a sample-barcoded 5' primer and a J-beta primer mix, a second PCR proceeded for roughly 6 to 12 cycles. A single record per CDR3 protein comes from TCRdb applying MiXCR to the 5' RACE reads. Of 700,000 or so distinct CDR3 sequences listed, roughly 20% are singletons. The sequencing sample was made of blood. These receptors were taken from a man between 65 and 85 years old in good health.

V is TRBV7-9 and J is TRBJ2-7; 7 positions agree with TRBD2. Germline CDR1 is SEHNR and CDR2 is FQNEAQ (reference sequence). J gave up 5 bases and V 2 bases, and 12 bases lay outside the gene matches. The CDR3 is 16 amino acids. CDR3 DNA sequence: TGTGCCAGCAGCTTAAGGAGGGGAGGGGAGATCCACGAGCAGTACTTC. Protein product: CASSLRRGGEIHEQYF.

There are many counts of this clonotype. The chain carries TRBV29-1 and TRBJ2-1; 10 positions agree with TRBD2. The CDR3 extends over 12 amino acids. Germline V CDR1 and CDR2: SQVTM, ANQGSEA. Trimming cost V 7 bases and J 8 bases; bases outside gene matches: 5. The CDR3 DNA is TGCAGCGCGGAAGCGGGAGGGTATGAGCAGTTCTTC. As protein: CSAEAGGYEQFF.

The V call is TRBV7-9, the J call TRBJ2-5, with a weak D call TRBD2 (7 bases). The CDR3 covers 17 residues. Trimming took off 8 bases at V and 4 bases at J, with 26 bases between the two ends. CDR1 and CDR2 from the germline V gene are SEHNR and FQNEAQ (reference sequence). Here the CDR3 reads CASAGAKGDLASETQYF. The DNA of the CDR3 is TGTGCCAGCGCGGGGGCTAAGGGAGACTTGGCGTCAGAGACCCAGTACTTC.

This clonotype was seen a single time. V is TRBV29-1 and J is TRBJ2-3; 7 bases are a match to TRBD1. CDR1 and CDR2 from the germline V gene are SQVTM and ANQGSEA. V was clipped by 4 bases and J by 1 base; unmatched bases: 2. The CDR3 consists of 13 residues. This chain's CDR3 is CSVATGGTDTQYF. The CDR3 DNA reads TGCAGCGTTGCTACAGGGGGCACAGATACGCAGTATTTT.

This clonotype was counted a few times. Written as DNA, the CDR3 is TGCAGTGCTAGAGATTCTCGTAGACTAGCGGGAGCCTCAGGTGGAGATACGCAGTATTTT. Encoded protein: CSARDSRRLAGASGGDTQYF. This sequence joins TRBV20-1 and TRBJ2-3, with TRBD2 matching 12 bases. Germline V gene data show CDR1 as DFQATT and CDR2 as SNEGSKA (reference sequence). V shed 0 bases and J 5 bases; nucleotides not matched to a gene: 18. The CDR3 is made up of 20 amino acids.

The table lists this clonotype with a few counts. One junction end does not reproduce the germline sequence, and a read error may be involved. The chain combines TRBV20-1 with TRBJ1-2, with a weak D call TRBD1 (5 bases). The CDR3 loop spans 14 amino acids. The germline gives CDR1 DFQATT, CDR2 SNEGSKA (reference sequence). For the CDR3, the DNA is TGCAGTGCCAGAGCGGGGGGTAACTACTATGGCTACACCTTC. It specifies CSARAGGNYYGYTF.

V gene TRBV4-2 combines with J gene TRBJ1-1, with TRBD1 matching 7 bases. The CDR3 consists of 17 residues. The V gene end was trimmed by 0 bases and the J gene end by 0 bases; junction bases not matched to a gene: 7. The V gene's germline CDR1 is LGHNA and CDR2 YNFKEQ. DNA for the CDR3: TGTGCCAGCAGCCAAGAGGGGCCAGGGGGAATGAACACTGAAGCTTTCTTT. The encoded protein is CASSQEGPGGMNTEAFF.

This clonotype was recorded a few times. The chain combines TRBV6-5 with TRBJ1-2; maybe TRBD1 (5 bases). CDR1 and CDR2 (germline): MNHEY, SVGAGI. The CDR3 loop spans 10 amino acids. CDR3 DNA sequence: TGTGCTGTAGGGGACTATGGCTACACCTTC. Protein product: CAVGDYGYTF.

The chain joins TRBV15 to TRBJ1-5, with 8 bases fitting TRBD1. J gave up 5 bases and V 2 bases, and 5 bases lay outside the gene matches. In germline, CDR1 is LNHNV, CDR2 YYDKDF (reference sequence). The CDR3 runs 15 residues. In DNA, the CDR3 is TGTGCCACCAGCAGACAAGGACAGGGCGATCAGCCCCAGCATTTT. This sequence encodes CATSRQGQGDQPQHF.